The clone carrying this T cell receptor (beta chain) was detected only a few times. The target antigen is unknown. This sample is drawn from a study of cytomegalovirus exposure and HLA in healthy donors. Study-level findings and limits: Later analysis found that TCR beta chains associated with HLA were more clonally expanded than other, equally common chains. The likely origin of a cluster of highly shared sequence variants was a sequencing artifact. As a later analysis revealed, the rate of TCR association differed by HLA locus, with DRB1 most and HLA-C fewest. Most of the CMV-associated TCR beta chains (in a later analysis) appeared to be HLA-restricted.

The PCR employed 60 Vbeta primers together with 13 Jbeta primers. Only in-frame clones appear in the TCRdb table, and some are missing; sequencing was by immunoSEQ multiplex PCR. The sample shows 150,000 to 200,000 clones, approximately 79% of them seen only once. Germline V lookup: CDR1 SGHNT, CDR2 YENEEA. The V end was cut by 1 base, the J end by 3 bases, with 15 bases between. The CDR3 length is 16 residues. The sequencing input was PBMCs. The chain recombines TRBV11-3 with TRBJ1-1; perhaps TRBD1 as D (5 bases). This TCR derives from a woman in her 30s in good health and CMV-seropositive. CDR3 loop: CASSLGQGTGDTEAFF. CDR3 DNA sequence: TGTGCCAGCAGCTTAGGCCAGGGTACGGGGGACACTGAAGCTTTCTTT.